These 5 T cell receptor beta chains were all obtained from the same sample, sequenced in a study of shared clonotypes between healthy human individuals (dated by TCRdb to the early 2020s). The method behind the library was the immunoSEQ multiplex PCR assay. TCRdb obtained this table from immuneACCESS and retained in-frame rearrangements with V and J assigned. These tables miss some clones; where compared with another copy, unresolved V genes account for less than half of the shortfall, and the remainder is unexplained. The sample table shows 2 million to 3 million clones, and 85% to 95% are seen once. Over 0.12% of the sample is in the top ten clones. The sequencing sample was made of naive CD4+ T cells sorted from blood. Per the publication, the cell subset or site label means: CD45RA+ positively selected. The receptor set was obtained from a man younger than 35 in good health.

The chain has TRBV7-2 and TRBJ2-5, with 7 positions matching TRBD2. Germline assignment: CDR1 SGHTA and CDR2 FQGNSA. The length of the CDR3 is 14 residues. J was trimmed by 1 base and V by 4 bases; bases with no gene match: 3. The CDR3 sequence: CASSSQRGQETQYF. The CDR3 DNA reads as TGTGCCAGCAGCTCGCAGCGGGGCCAAGAGACCCAGTACTTC.

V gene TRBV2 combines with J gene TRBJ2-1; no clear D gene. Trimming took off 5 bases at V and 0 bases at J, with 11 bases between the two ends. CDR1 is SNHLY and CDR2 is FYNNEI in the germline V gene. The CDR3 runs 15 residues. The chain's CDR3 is CASSQTRISYNEQFF. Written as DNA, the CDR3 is TGTGCCAGCAGTCAAACGCGCATCTCCTACAATGAGCAGTTCTTC.

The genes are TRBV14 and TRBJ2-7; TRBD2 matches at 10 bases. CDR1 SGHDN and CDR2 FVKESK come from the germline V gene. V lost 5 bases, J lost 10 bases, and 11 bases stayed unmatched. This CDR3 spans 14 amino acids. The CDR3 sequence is CASSEIAGGFGQYF. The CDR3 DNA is TGTGCCAGCAGCGAGATAGCGGGGGGCTTCGGACAGTACTTC. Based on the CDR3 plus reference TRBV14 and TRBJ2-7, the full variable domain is EAGVTQFPSHSVIEKGQTVTLRCDPISGHDNLYWYRRVMGKEIKFLLHFVKESKQDESGMPNNRFLAERTGGTYSTLKVQPAELEDSGVYFCASSEIAGGFGQYFGPGTRLTVT.

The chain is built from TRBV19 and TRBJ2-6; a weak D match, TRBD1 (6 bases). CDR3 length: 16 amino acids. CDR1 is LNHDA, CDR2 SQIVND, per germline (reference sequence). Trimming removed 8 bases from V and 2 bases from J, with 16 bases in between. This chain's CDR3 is CASRPDSLTGANVLTF. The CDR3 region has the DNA TGTGCCAGTCGACCGGACAGTTTGACTGGGGCCAACGTCCTGACTTTC.

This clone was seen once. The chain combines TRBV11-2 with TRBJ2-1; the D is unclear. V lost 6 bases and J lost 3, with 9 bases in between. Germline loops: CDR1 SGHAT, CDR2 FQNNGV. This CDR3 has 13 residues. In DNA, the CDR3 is TGTGCCAGCAGTCGTCTAGTCTACAATGAGCAGTTCTTC. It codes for CASSRLVYNEQFF.